Listed below are T cell receptor beta chains from one sample, sequenced in a study of T cells in Graves' hyperthyroidism and ophthalmopathy. TCRdb re-derived calls from the multiplex PCR reads in MiXCR, one entry per CDR3 protein. The table shows approximately 400,000 distinct CDR3 sequences, with about a fifth occurring only once. The sequenced sample was blood. Every receptor here comes from a woman aged 18-29 years with Graves' hyperthyroidism. CDR3s include the opening cysteine and the closing phenylalanine or tryptophan. Fields, in order: D gene, V gene, J gene, clone size, CDR3 protein, CDR3 DNA. The D gene is left open where the match is weak. Only some rows state a clone size, as once, few, many or a class for expanded clones.

D gene: .
V gene: TRBV10-3
J gene: TRBJ1-1
clone size: many
CDR3 protein: CAIRGAQGNTEAFF
CDR3 DNA: TGTGCCATCAGAGGTGCACAGGGGAACACTGAAGCTTTCTTT

D gene: .
V gene: TRBV30
J gene: TRBJ1-5
clone size: many
CDR3 protein: CAWGRDPSQPQHF
CDR3 DNA: TGTGCCTGGGGCCGGGACCCTAGTCAGCCCCAGCATTTT

D gene: TRBD1
V gene: TRBV11-2
J gene: TRBJ2-7
clone size: many
CDR3 protein: CASSSSSEYRGGYEQYF
CDR3 DNA: TGTGCCAGCAGCTCCTCTTCCGAGTACAGGGGCGGCTACGAGCAGTACTTC

D gene: TRBD1
V gene: TRBV6-4
J gene: TRBJ1-1
clone size: many
CDR3 protein: CATPGGQGNTEAFF
CDR3 DNA: TGTGCCACCCCCGGCGGACAGGGAAACACTGAAGCTTTCTTT

D gene: TRBD2
V gene: TRBV18
J gene: TRBJ2-2
clone size: few
CDR3 protein: CASSPSGANTGELFF
CDR3 DNA: TGTGCCAGCTCACCTAGCGGGGCGAACACCGGGGAGCTGTTTTTT

D gene: .
V gene: TRBV7-8
J gene: TRBJ2-2
clone size: many
CDR3 protein: CASSVTGTTGELFF
CDR3 DNA: TGTGCCAGCAGCGTTACAGGGACCACCGGGGAGCTGTTTTTT

D gene: TRBD1
V gene: TRBV20-1
J gene: TRBJ2-7
clone size: many
CDR3 protein: CSAMDRAALSYEQYF
CDR3 DNA: TGCAGTGCCATGGACAGGGCGGCACTCAGCTACGAGCAGTACTTC

D gene: TRBD2
V gene: TRBV6-5
J gene: TRBJ2-5
clone size: many
CDR3 protein: CASSSARLAGGYGETQYF
CDR3 DNA: TGTGCCAGCAGTTCCGCTCGACTAGCGGGGGGATATGGGGAGACCCAGTACTTC

D gene: .
V gene: TRBV6-5
J gene: TRBJ2-5
clone size: many
CDR3 protein: CASSLDRLGETQYF
CDR3 DNA: TGTGCCAGCAGCCTTGACAGGCTAGGGGAGACCCAGTACTTC

D gene: .
V gene: TRBV7-9
J gene: TRBJ1-1
clone size: .
CDR3 protein: CASSFRGVAEAFF
CDR3 DNA: TGTGCCAGCAGCTTCCGGGGTGTGGCTGAAGCTTTCTTT

D gene: .
V gene: TRBV28
J gene: TRBJ1-1
clone size: many
CDR3 protein: CASSLPRNEDFF
CDR3 DNA: TGTGCCAGCAGTTTGCCCCGCAATGAAGATTTCTTT

D gene: .
V gene: TRBV20-1
J gene: TRBJ2-7
clone size: many
CDR3 protein: CSANAGTVRTGEQYF
CDR3 DNA: TGCAGTGCAAACGCCGGGACTGTGCGTACCGGCGAGCAGTACTTC

D gene: .
V gene: TRBV30
J gene: TRBJ2-5
clone size: .
CDR3 protein: CAWSLGLRETQYF
CDR3 DNA: TGTGCCTGGAGTCTGGGGTTAAGGGAGACCCAGTACTTC

D gene: .
V gene: TRBV18
J gene: TRBJ1-5
clone size: many
CDR3 protein: CASSWAGNQPQHF
CDR3 DNA: TGTGCCAGCTCCTGGGCAGGGAATCAGCCCCAGCATTTT

D gene: TRBD2
V gene: TRBV28
J gene: TRBJ2-7
clone size: many
CDR3 protein: CASSFGLAGEQYF
CDR3 DNA: TGTGCCAGCAGTTTCGGACTAGCCGGCGAGCAGTACTTC

D gene: .
V gene: TRBV6-1
J gene: TRBJ1-1
clone size: .
CDR3 protein: CVCSEALLRANTEAFF
CDR3 DNA: TGTGTCTGCAGTGAAGCGTTACTCAGGGCGAACACTGAAGCTTTCTTT

D gene: TRBD1
V gene: TRBV6-5
J gene: TRBJ1-2
clone size: medium-sized
CDR3 protein: CASSVLRTGGGYGYTF
CDR3 DNA: TGTGCCAGCAGCGTACTGCGGACAGGGGGAGGCTATGGCTACACCTTC

D gene: .
V gene: TRBV6-1
J gene: TRBJ1-5
clone size: many
CDR3 protein: CASIKSTPRSNQPQHF
CDR3 DNA: TGTGCCAGCATCAAATCGACACCCCGTAGCAATCAGCCCCAGCATTTT

D gene: .
V gene: TRBV15
J gene: TRBJ1-1
clone size: once
CDR3 protein: CATSHGRVNTEAFF
CDR3 DNA: TGTGCCACCAGCCACGGACGGGTGAACACTGAAGCTTTCTTT

D gene: .
V gene: TRBV12-3/TRBV12-4
J gene: TRBJ1-2
clone size: many
CDR3 protein: CASSLDETGLRVVPGNYGYTF
CDR3 DNA: TGTGCCAGCAGTTTGGACGAGACAGGCCTAAGAGTCGTTCCAGGCAACTATGGCTACACCTTC

D gene: .
V gene: TRBV5-6
J gene: TRBJ2-7
clone size: many
CDR3 protein: CASSLVVSRGRNEQYF
CDR3 DNA: TGTGCCAGCAGCTTGGTCGTGAGTCGAGGGAGGAACGAGCAGTACTTC

D gene: .
V gene: TRBV6-1
J gene: TRBJ1-5
clone size: .
CDR3 protein: CASSLAGRNQPQHF
CDR3 DNA: TGTGCCAGCAGCTTGGCAGGGCGCAATCAGCCCCAGCATTTT

D gene: .
V gene: TRBV12-3/TRBV12-4
J gene: TRBJ1-3
clone size: many
CDR3 protein: CASSYSSGNTIYF
CDR3 DNA: TGTGCCAGCAGTTACAGCTCTGGAAACACCATATATTTT

D gene: TRBD1
V gene: TRBV5-1
J gene: TRBJ2-4
clone size: many
CDR3 protein: CASSPRDRGGIQYF
CDR3 DNA: TGCGCCAGCAGCCCCCGGGACAGGGGAGGCATTCAGTACTTC

D gene: TRBD2
V gene: TRBV11-2
J gene: TRBJ2-5
clone size: many
CDR3 protein: CASSGSSGGAKETQYF
CDR3 DNA: TGTGCCAGCAGCGGCTCTAGCGGGGGGGCCAAAGAGACCCAGTACTTC

D gene: TRBD1
V gene: TRBV15
J gene: TRBJ1-2
clone size: .
CDR3 protein: CATSFPFTGDLSTYGYTF
CDR3 DNA: TGTGCCACCAGCTTCCCGTTCACAGGGGATCTGTCTACTTATGGCTACACCTTC

D gene: .
V gene: TRBV30
J gene: TRBJ2-7
clone size: few
CDR3 protein: CAWSLGGGWEQYF
CDR3 DNA: TGTGCCTGGAGCTTAGGGGGGGGTTGGGAGCAGTACTTC

D gene: TRBD2
V gene: TRBV5-4
J gene: TRBJ2-5
clone size: many
CDR3 protein: CASSPSGGARETQYF
CDR3 DNA: TGTGCCAGCAGCCCTAGCGGGGGGGCCCGGGAGACCCAGTACTTC

D gene: TRBD2
V gene: TRBV15
J gene: TRBJ2-5
clone size: many
CDR3 protein: CATSREGQTSGGQETQYF
CDR3 DNA: TGTGCCACCAGCAGGGAGGGCCAGACGAGCGGGGGGCAAGAGACCCAGTACTTC

D gene: .
V gene: TRBV29-1
J gene: TRBJ2-5
clone size: many
CDR3 protein: CSVERGEIQETQYF
CDR3 DNA: TGCAGCGTTGAACGCGGGGAGATCCAAGAGACCCAGTACTTC

D gene: TRBD2
V gene: TRBV6-5
J gene: TRBJ2-7
clone size: many
CDR3 protein: CASDTSGDTSYEQYF
CDR3 DNA: TGTGCCAGCGATACTAGCGGGGATACCTCCTACGAGCAGTACTTC

D gene: .
V gene: TRBV6-5
J gene: TRBJ1-1
clone size: few
CDR3 protein: CASSYRGGNTEAFF
CDR3 DNA: TGTGCCAGCAGTTACAGGGGGGGGAACACTGAAGCTTTCTTT

D gene: .
V gene: TRBV28
J gene: TRBJ2-2
clone size: .
CDR3 protein: CASTGYTGELFF
CDR3 DNA: TGTGCCAGTACAGGTTACACCGGGGAGCTGTTTTTT

D gene: TRBD1
V gene: TRBV19
J gene: TRBJ1-1
clone size: few
CDR3 protein: CASSAGTGKAFF
CDR3 DNA: TGTGCCAGTAGTGCCGGGACAGGGAAAGCTTTCTTT

D gene: .
V gene: TRBV9
J gene: TRBJ1-1
clone size: many
CDR3 protein: CASSVEPENTEAFF
CDR3 DNA: TGTGCCAGCAGCGTAGAACCGGAGAACACTGAAGCTTTCTTT

D gene: .
V gene: TRBV30
J gene: TRBJ1-1
clone size: many
CDR3 protein: CAWSDTGEAFF
CDR3 DNA: TGTGCCTGGAGTGATACAGGGGAAGCTTTCTTT

D gene: TRBD1
V gene: TRBV12-3/TRBV12-4
J gene: TRBJ2-2
clone size: many
CDR3 protein: CASSLDRGRSGELFF
CDR3 DNA: TGTGCCAGCAGCCTCGACAGGGGGCGATCCGGGGAGCTGTTTTTT

D gene: .
V gene: TRBV24-1
J gene: TRBJ2-7
clone size: many
CDR3 protein: CATAGTSPYEQYF
CDR3 DNA: TGTGCCACCGCGGGGACAAGCCCCTACGAGCAGTACTTC

D gene: .
V gene: TRBV27
J gene: TRBJ1-2
clone size: many
CDR3 protein: CASSRKGHSMNGYTF
CDR3 DNA: TGTGCCAGCAGCCGAAAGGGACATAGCATGAATGGCTACACCTTC